This T cell receptor (beta chain) appears in the sequencing data of a study of beta chain features in type 1 diabetes. Study outcomes and limitations: Across all four CD4+ subsets, people with type 1 diabetes showed modestly shorter TCRB CDR3s. The similarity of naive, central memory and Treg TCRB repertoires appeared greater among patients than among healthy donors. Researchers cautioned that cDNA sequencing could over-represent cells with high TCR expression.

This clone was recorded a few times. Its antigen is as yet unknown. It was via CD45RO/CCR7/CD25/CD127/CD95/CD27 that CD4+ naive, central memory, regulatory and stem cell-like memory cells were sorted. Populations isolated by sorting all had purity greater than 95%. Sequencing targeted expressed TCRB transcripts, as all isolated RNA had been reverse transcribed. Method: immunoSEQ multiplex PCR; TCRdb's copy keeps in-frame clones and lacks some. The sample lists approximately 730,000 clones, roughly 13% occurring once. The sequence derives from a man aged 18-30 years with type 1 diabetes. The sequenced sample was naive CD4+ T cells from blood.

The CDR3 region has the DNA TGTGCCAGTTACAGGGAACCGACCGGGGAGCTGTTTTTT. Protein product: CASYREPTGELFF. The rearrangement uses TRBV2 and TRBJ2-2; TRBD1 is a possible D gene (6 bases). V lost 9 bases and J 5 bases, leaving 13 bases between the germline ends. The CDR3 contains 13 residues. Germline loops: CDR1 SNHLY, CDR2 FYNNEI.